One and the same sample provided the 6 T cell receptor beta chains below, sequenced in a study of T-cell reconstitution after alpha-beta-depleted transplantation in children. The library targeted TCRbeta and was prepared with unique molecular identifiers. From the PCR reads, TCRdb called clonotypes with MiXCR, one entry per CDR3 protein. The repertoire holds hundreds of thousands of distinct CDR3 sequences, with 13% as singletons. The sample in question was PBMCs, obtained before TCRalphabeta/CD19-depleted stem cell transplant. These receptors originate from a girl aged 2-10 years with congenital amegakaryocytic thrombocytopenia, due to receive a stem cell transplant.

The chain carries TRBV20-1 and TRBJ2-7; TRBD1 aligns across 8 bases. The ends lost 5 bases at V and 0 bases at J; junction bases unmatched: 6. The V gene's germline CDR1 is DFQATT and CDR2 SNEGSKA (reference sequence). The CDR3 is 14 residues long. The CDR3 DNA follows: TGCAGTGCTGATGGACAGGGCAGCTCCTACGAGCAGTACTTC. Its translation is CSADGQGSSYEQYF.

This clonotype was counted a few times. J is TRBJ2-1 and V is TRBV5-1, with unresolved D. Looked up from germline, CDR1 is SGHRS and CDR2 is YFSETQ. Trimming shortened V by 4 bases and J by 0 bases, and 14 bases separated the two germline ends. This CDR3 has 16 residues. CDR3 in amino acids: CASSRTDYSSYNEQFF. DNA for the CDR3: TGCGCCAGCAGCCGGACCGATTATTCCTCCTACAATGAGCAGTTCTTC.

About this clonotype: A clone one base away is much larger, so this may be a read error. This sequence joins TRBV4-2 and TRBJ2-7, with 9 bases that match TRBD1. This CDR3 spans 14 amino acids. CDR1 and CDR2 (germline): LGHNA, YNFKEQ. In DNA form, the CDR3 reads TGTGCCAGCACTCGGGACAGGGTTACCTACGAGCAGCACTTC. Amino acid sequence: CASTRDRVTYEQHF.

This clonotype was counted many times. The rearrangement links TRBV20-1 to TRBJ1-1; a weak D match, TRBD1 (5 bases). This CDR3 has 12 residues. Germline lookup yields CDR1 DFQATT and CDR2 SNEGSKA (reference sequence). The V end lost 7 bases, the J end lost 3 bases, and 12 bases lay between the germline ends. CDR3 protein: CSVPTVYTEAFF. Written as DNA, the CDR3 is TGCAGTGTTCCGACAGTTTACACTGAAGCTTTCTTT.

This clonotype was counted many times. The rearrangement joins TRBV5-1 to TRBJ2-3; no definite D call. Germline V gene data show CDR1 as SGHRS and CDR2 as YFSETQ. The V end lost 0 bases, the J end lost 2 bases, and 7 bases lay between the germline ends. The CDR3 loop spans 14 amino acids. In DNA form, the CDR3 reads TGCGCCAGCAGCTTGGAAGACTCCACAGATACGCAGTATTTT. Translated: CASSLEDSTDTQYF.

This clonotype has ten or more counts. The chain has TRBV20-1 and TRBJ2-1; TRBD2 agrees at 10 bases. V was clipped by 5 bases and J by 7 bases; unmatched bases: 14. The V gene's germline CDR1 is DFQATT and CDR2 SNEGSKA (reference sequence). CDR3 size: 16 residues. In nucleotides, the CDR3 is TGCAGTGCTCCAGAAGTCCTAGCGGGAGATAGGAATGAGCAGTTCTTC. Residues: CSAPEVLAGDRNEQFF.